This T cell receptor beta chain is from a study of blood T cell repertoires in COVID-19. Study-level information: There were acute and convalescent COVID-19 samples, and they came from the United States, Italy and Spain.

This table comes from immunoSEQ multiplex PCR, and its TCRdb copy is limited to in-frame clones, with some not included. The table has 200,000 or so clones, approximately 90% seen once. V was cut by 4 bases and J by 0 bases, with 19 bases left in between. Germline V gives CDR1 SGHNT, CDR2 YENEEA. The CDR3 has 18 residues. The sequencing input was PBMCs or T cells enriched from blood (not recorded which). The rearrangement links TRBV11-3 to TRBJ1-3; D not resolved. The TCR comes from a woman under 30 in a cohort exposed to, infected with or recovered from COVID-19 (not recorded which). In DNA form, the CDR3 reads TGTGCCAGCAGCTCAGGACCGGGGTCAGCCTACTCTGGAAACACCATATATTTT. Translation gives CASSSGPGSAYSGNTIYF.